The sequence of this T cell receptor beta chain was determined in a study of identical twins. The V segment lost 0 bases and the J segment 2 bases; nucleotides outside the gene matches: 3. The CDR3 covers 16 residues. Looked up from germline, CDR1 is MRHNA and CDR2 is SNTAGT. TCRdb redid the calling of the 5' RACE reads with MiXCR, one entry per CDR3 protein. Among a few hundred thousand distinct CDR3 sequences listed, just under 10% were seen once. This sample was shared with a second study, whose subject was yellow fever vaccine responses in identical twins.

This sequence joins TRBV6-4 and TRBJ2-1; 8 positions agree with TRBD2. The clonotype originates from a woman aged 18-29 years in good health. The sample comprised PBMCs. CDR3 sequence (DNA): TGTGCCAGCAGTGACTCGCCGACTAGCGCCTACAATGAGCAGTTCTTC. Protein: CASSDSPTSAYNEQFF.